The rows below give T cell receptor beta chains drawn from one sample of a study of blood T cell repertoires in COVID-19. TCRdb's copy holds only in-frame clones and misses some; the assay was immunoSEQ multiplex PCR. The sample has roughly 100,000 clones, 87% seen once. Sequenced: peripheral blood. The receptors were sampled from a woman aged 45-59 years with COVID-19, enrolled during active disease. Each CDR3 is given with its conserved first and last residue. A D gene is named only where the DNA matches it firmly. A row's size may be missing; if present it is once, few, many or a size class.

TRBV29-1,-,TRBJ2-7,-,TGCAGCGTTGTGGCCTCCTACGAGCAGTACTTC,CSVVASYEQYF
TRBV6-4,TRBD2,TRBJ2-3,-,TGTGCCAGCAGTGTCACTAGCGGGGGGCGCACAGATACGCAGTATTTT,CASSVTSGGRTDTQYF
TRBV10-3,-,TRBJ2-3,-,TGTGCCATCAGTGAGTCGGGGGGGGCGCTTGGCACAGATACGCAGTATTTT,CAISESGGALGTDTQYF
TRBV6-5,-,TRBJ1-1,-,TGTGCCAGCATGGGGAAGGGGCGCACTGAAGCTTTCTTT,CASMGKGRTEAFF
TRBV10-3,-,TRBJ2-1,-,TGTGCCATCAGTGAGGTGGGCCCTCAGAGCTCCTACAATGAGCAGTTCTTC,CAISEVGPQSSYNEQFF
TRBV2,-,TRBJ1-1,few,TGTGCCAGCAGTGAAGCGCTTCGTGCCAGACTTCATCTGAACACTGAAGCTTTCTTT,CASSEALRARLHLNTEAFF
TRBV7-3,TRBD2,TRBJ2-1,-,TGTGCCAGCAGCTCTCCGGGGGGCTCCTACAATGAGCAGTTCTTC,CASSSPGGSYNEQFF
TRBV7-2,TRBD2,TRBJ2-4,once,TGTGCCAGCAGTCCGGGACTAGAGAACATTCAGTACTTC,CASSPGLENIQYF
TRBV6-5,TRBD1,TRBJ2-1,once,TGTGCCAGCACCCAAGGACAGGGTATTTGGAATGAGCAGTTCTTC,CASTQGQGIWNEQFF
TRBV28,TRBD2,TRBJ2-1,-,TGTGCCAGCCCCTCGGCGACTAGCGGGGTTTACAATGAGCAGTTCTTC,CASPSATSGVYNEQFF
TRBV5-1,TRBD1,TRBJ2-5,-,TGCGCCAGCAGCTCGGGACAGAACGGAGAGACCCAGTACTTC,CASSSGQNGETQYF
TRBV19,-,TRBJ1-1,-,TGTGCCACCCGGGGGGTTGAAGCTTTCTTT,CATRGVEAFF
TRBV7-2,-,TRBJ1-4,-,TGTGCCAGCAGCTGGGGGCACAGTAATGAAAAACTGTTTTTT,CASSWGHSNEKLFF
TRBV29-1,TRBD2,TRBJ2-2,-,TGCAGCGTTGAAACTAGCGCGTACACCGGGGAGCTGTTTTTT,CSVETSAYTGELFF
TRBV2,-,TRBJ2-3,-,TGTGCCAGCAGTGAACGGGATAGGACAGATACGCAGTATTTT,CASSERDRTDTQYF
TRBV3-1/TRBV3-2,TRBD2,TRBJ2-2,-,TGTGCCAGCAGTCTCGCGGGGGGCTCTTTTTACGGGGAGCTGTTTTTT,CASSLAGGSFYGELFF
TRBV12-5,-,TRBJ1-1,-,TGTGCTAGGGGGGGACCGAACACTGAAGCTTTCTTT,CARGGPNTEAFF
TRBV11-3,TRBD2,TRBJ2-7,-,TGTGCCAGCAGCTTTACTAGCGGGGACGACTACGAGCAGTACTTC,CASSFTSGDDYEQYF
TRBV4-1,TRBD1,TRBJ2-7,-,TGCGCCAGCAGCCAAGAAAGAGTAGGACAGGGGGCCCACGAGCAGTACTTC,CASSQERVGQGAHEQYF
TRBV5-1,-,TRBJ1-1,-,TGCGCCAGCAGCCCGACAGTCGGCACTGAAGCTTTCTTT,CASSPTVGTEAFF
TRBV6-6,TRBD1,TRBJ1-5,once,TGTGCCAGCAGCCGGACAGGGAGCAATCAGCCCCAGCATTTT,CASSRTGSNQPQHF
TRBV6-2/TRBV6-3,-,TRBJ1-2,-,TGTGCCAGCAGCCCCGACTCTAACTATGGCTACACCTTC,CASSPDSNYGYTF
TRBV10-3,-,TRBJ2-6,-,TGTGCCATCAGTGTAGCCCAGAGCTCTGGGGCCAACGTCCTGACTTTC,CAISVAQSSGANVLTF
TRBV4-1,TRBD1,TRBJ1-2,-,TGCGCCAGCAGCCCGAGGACAGGGGGTAACTATGGCTACACCTTC,CASSPRTGGNYGYTF
TRBV30,-,TRBJ2-1,-,TGTGCCTGGAGTGTACTTGTTGAGCAGTTCTTC,CAWSVLVEQFF
TRBV10-3,-,TRBJ2-7,-,TGTGCCATCAGTTTGGACTATTCCACCTCCTACGAGCAGTACTTC,CAISLDYSTSYEQYF
TRBV14,TRBD2,TRBJ2-7,-,TGTGCCAGCAGTCAAACTACGGGGGGGCCCAACGAGCAGTACTTC,CASSQTTGGPNEQYF
TRBV6-5,TRBD1,TRBJ1-6,-,TGTGCCAGCAGTTGGACAGGCCAGTCACCCCTCCACTTT,CASSWTGQSPLHF
TRBV5-1,TRBD2,TRBJ2-1,-,TGCGCCAGCAGCTTGCCTAGCGGGGGCAATGAGCAGTTCTTC,CASSLPSGGNEQFF
TRBV10-3,-,TRBJ1-3,-,TGTGCCATCAGTGCGGGTTCTGGAAACACCATATATTTT,CAISAGSGNTIYF
TRBV6-6,-,TRBJ2-4,-,TGTGCCAGCAGCTTAACCAGGGGGGAAAACATTCAGTACTTC,CASSLTRGENIQYF
TRBV3-1/TRBV3-2,TRBD1,TRBJ2-3,-,TGTGCCAGCAGCCAAAGGGGGCCGTCCCCTCAAGGCACGCAGTATTTT,CASSQRGPSPQGTQYF
TRBV27,TRBD1,TRBJ2-1,-,TGTGCCAGCAGTTGGACAGGGACCTACAATGAGCAGTTCTTC,CASSWTGTYNEQFF
TRBV4-3,TRBD1,TRBJ1-4,-,TGCGCCAGCAGCCAAGGTGCAGGGGGCGGATTAGGTAATGAAAAACTGTTTTTT,CASSQGAGGGLGNEKLFF
TRBV6-5,-,TRBJ1-3,-,TGTGCCAGCAGTTACTCGACGGGGGGTACGGGAAACACCATATATTTT,CASSYSTGGTGNTIYF
TRBV5-1,TRBD1,TRBJ1-2,-,TGCGCCAGCAGCTTGGACAGGGGTCACCTCCGGGGCTACACCTTC,CASSLDRGHLRGYTF
TRBV7-9,-,TRBJ2-7,-,TGTGCCAGCAGCTTATGGACTCCAACCTACGAGCAGTACTTC,CASSLWTPTYEQYF
TRBV19,TRBD1,TRBJ2-7,-,TGTGCCAGTAGTATAGGGACAGGGGTCTACGAGCAGTACTTC,CASSIGTGVYEQYF
TRBV5-6,-,TRBJ2-7,-,TGTGCCAGCAGCTTGGCCATAGCAACCTACGAGCAGTACTTC,CASSLAIATYEQYF
TRBV5-1,-,TRBJ2-1,-,TGCGCCAGCTCCGTCCCCGGAGGGAACAATGAGCAGTTCTTC,CASSVPGGNNEQFF
TRBV7-9,TRBD1,TRBJ2-1,-,TGTGCCAGCAGCCATACCGGGACAGTTTCGTTCAATGAGCAGTTCTTC,CASSHTGTVSFNEQFF
TRBV14,-,TRBJ2-1,-,TGTGCCAGCAGCCAAGATATTTGGCTAGCAGAGAATGAGCAGTTCTTC,CASSQDIWLAENEQFF
TRBV6-4,-,TRBJ2-2,-,TGTGCCAGCAGTGCCAAAACAGGAGTGAACACCGGGGAGCTGTTTTTT,CASSAKTGVNTGELFF
TRBV7-3,TRBD1,TRBJ2-2,-,TGTGCCAGCAGCTTATTACAGGGGGGCACCGGGGAGCTGTTTTTT,CASSLLQGGTGELFF
TRBV25-1,-,TRBJ1-1,-,TGTGCCAGCGTGGGCTTGGGGAGGAACACTGAAGCTTTCTTT,CASVGLGRNTEAFF
TRBV19,TRBD1,TRBJ1-5,-,TGTGCCAGTAGTATGACAGGGGTGCAGCCCCAGCATTTT,CASSMTGVQPQHF
TRBV11-1,-,TRBJ1-6,-,TGTGCCAGCAGCCCAACAGGGACGTATAATTCACCCCTCCACTTT,CASSPTGTYNSPLHF
TRBV12-3/TRBV12-4,-,TRBJ2-2,-,TGTGCCAGCAGAATAAGCAACACCGGGGAGCTGTTTTTT,CASRISNTGELFF